This is a list of T cell receptor beta chains from one sample in a study of graft-versus-host responses after intestinal transplantation. The protocol was immunoSEQ multiplex PCR, while the TCRdb copy is restricted to in-frame clones and leaves out a portion. The table lists about 120,000 clones, roughly 91% of them singletons. Antigens for these TCRs are unknown. The input for sequencing was unstimulated CD4+ T cells sorted from spleen or lymph node cells, taken before intestinal transplant. The receptors shown here come from a human donor who received an intestinal transplant. Each CDR3 is given with its conserved first and last residue. The D gene is left open where the match is weak. Part of the rows lack a size; the others show once, few, many or a class for expanded clones.

d_call: -
clone_size: -
j_call: TRBJ2-7
v_call: TRBV19
cdr3_nt: TGTGCCAGTAGTACGCTGCAGGGTTACGAGCAGTACTTC
cdr3_aa: CASSTLQGYEQYF

d_call: TRBD1
clone_size: -
j_call: TRBJ1-4
v_call: TRBV5-1
cdr3_nt: TGCGCCAGCAGCTCACAGGGGGCTAATGAAAAACTGTTTTTT
cdr3_aa: CASSSQGANEKLFF

d_call: -
clone_size: -
j_call: TRBJ1-2
v_call: TRBV7-9
cdr3_nt: TGTGCCAGCAGCTTAGAACGCGGGAGCGGGGGCTACACCTTC
cdr3_aa: CASSLERGSGGYTF

d_call: -
clone_size: -
j_call: TRBJ2-1
v_call: TRBV7-3
cdr3_nt: TGTGCCAGCAGCTCCAGGGGCGGGATTAGCTCCTACAATGAGCAGTTCTTC
cdr3_aa: CASSSRGGISSYNEQFF

d_call: -
clone_size: -
j_call: TRBJ2-7
v_call: TRBV7-3
cdr3_nt: TGTGCCAGCAGCTTACGTAGGGAGGAAGAGCAGTACTTC
cdr3_aa: CASSLRREEEQYF

d_call: -
clone_size: once
j_call: TRBJ1-1
v_call: TRBV6-5
cdr3_nt: TGTGCCAGCAGTTACGGGGGCACTGAAGCTTTCTTT
cdr3_aa: CASSYGGTEAFF

d_call: TRBD1
clone_size: -
j_call: TRBJ2-5
v_call: TRBV5-1
cdr3_nt: TGCGCCAGCAGCTTGGCTGCAGGGGGCGTGCAAGAGACCCAGTACTTC
cdr3_aa: CASSLAAGGVQETQYF

d_call: -
clone_size: -
j_call: TRBJ1-2
v_call: TRBV29-1
cdr3_nt: TGCAGCGTTGTGGGACCGACCCTAAACTATGGCTACACCTTC
cdr3_aa: CSVVGPTLNYGYTF

d_call: -
clone_size: -
j_call: TRBJ2-1
v_call: TRBV6-5
cdr3_nt: TGTGCCAGCAGCGTAAGTAGCTCCCACAATGAGCAGTTCTTC
cdr3_aa: CASSVSSSHNEQFF

d_call: -
clone_size: -
j_call: TRBJ1-1
v_call: TRBV7-9
cdr3_nt: TGTGCCAGCAGCTTAGAAAACAGGAGGTCCACTGAAGCTTTCTTT
cdr3_aa: CASSLENRRSTEAFF

d_call: TRBD2
clone_size: -
j_call: TRBJ2-3
v_call: TRBV28
cdr3_nt: TGTGCCAGCAGACACGCCGCGGGAGGGAGCAGCACAGATACGCAGTATTTT
cdr3_aa: CASRHAAGGSSTDTQYF

d_call: -
clone_size: -
j_call: TRBJ1-2
v_call: TRBV6-1
cdr3_nt: TGTGCCAGCAGTGACGCGGGGGACTATGGCTACACCTTC
cdr3_aa: CASSDAGDYGYTF

d_call: TRBD2
clone_size: -
j_call: TRBJ2-1
v_call: TRBV11-3
cdr3_nt: TGTGCCAGCAGCTCGGCGGGAGGGCTTTCCTACAATGAGCAGTTCTTC
cdr3_aa: CASSSAGGLSYNEQFF

d_call: -
clone_size: once
j_call: TRBJ2-5
v_call: TRBV2
cdr3_nt: TGTGCCACGAACAGGGCCGGTGGGACCCAGTACTTC
cdr3_aa: CATNRAGGTQYF

d_call: -
clone_size: -
j_call: TRBJ1-3
v_call: TRBV7-9
cdr3_nt: TGTGCCAGCAGCTTAGTCAACACCATATATTTT
cdr3_aa: CASSLVNTIYF

d_call: TRBD2
clone_size: -
j_call: TRBJ2-3
v_call: TRBV5-1
cdr3_nt: TGCGCCAGCGGCAAACAGGGAAGCGGGAGAATGGATACGCAGTATTTT
cdr3_aa: CASGKQGSGRMDTQYF

d_call: TRBD1
clone_size: -
j_call: TRBJ2-7
v_call: TRBV5-1
cdr3_nt: TGCGCCAGCAATCCGGGACAGGGTCACTACGAGCAGTACTTC
cdr3_aa: CASNPGQGHYEQYF

d_call: TRBD2
clone_size: once
j_call: TRBJ2-4
v_call: TRBV6-5
cdr3_nt: TGTGCCAGCAGTGCTAGCGGGAGGCGGGAAAACATTCAGTACTTC
cdr3_aa: CASSASGRRENIQYF

d_call: -
clone_size: -
j_call: TRBJ2-1
v_call: TRBV28
cdr3_nt: TGTGCCAGCAGTCCCCTCCCCTACAATGAGCAGTTCTTC
cdr3_aa: CASSPLPYNEQFF

d_call: -
clone_size: -
j_call: TRBJ2-3
v_call: TRBV5-1
cdr3_nt: TGCGCCAGCAGCGAAACAAGCATAGATACGCAGTATTTT
cdr3_aa: CASSETSIDTQYF

d_call: TRBD2
clone_size: once
j_call: TRBJ2-3
v_call: TRBV5-1
cdr3_nt: TGCGCCAGCAGCTCGAGGCCCCCGGGACTAGCGGGAGTGGGAACAGATACGCAGTATTTT
cdr3_aa: CASSSRPPGLAGVGTDTQYF

d_call: -
clone_size: -
j_call: TRBJ1-5
v_call: TRBV6-1
cdr3_nt: TGTGCCAGCAGGCTGACAGGTAGCAATCAGCCCCAGCATTTT
cdr3_aa: CASRLTGSNQPQHF

d_call: TRBD2
clone_size: -
j_call: TRBJ2-5
v_call: TRBV6-5
cdr3_nt: TGTGCCAGCTCCGGGACTAGCGAGACCCAGTACTTC
cdr3_aa: CASSGTSETQYF

d_call: -
clone_size: -
j_call: TRBJ2-7
v_call: TRBV28
cdr3_nt: TGTGCCAGCAGTTCACACAGATACGAGCAGTACTTC
cdr3_aa: CASSSHRYEQYF

d_call: TRBD1
clone_size: -
j_call: TRBJ2-1
v_call: TRBV28
cdr3_nt: TGTGCCAGCAGTTTTGAGACAGGGGGGCCATACAATGAGCAGTTCTTC
cdr3_aa: CASSFETGGPYNEQFF

d_call: -
clone_size: -
j_call: TRBJ2-3
v_call: TRBV30
cdr3_nt: TGTGCCTGGAGCCTTAGCACAGATACGCAGTATTTT
cdr3_aa: CAWSLSTDTQYF

d_call: -
clone_size: -
j_call: TRBJ1-4
v_call: TRBV27
cdr3_nt: TGTGCCAGCAGTTTATCAGGGAATGAAAAACTGTTTTTT
cdr3_aa: CASSLSGNEKLFF

d_call: -
clone_size: once
j_call: TRBJ1-1
v_call: TRBV18
cdr3_nt: TGTGCCAGCTCACCAGGGAGTTCGGAAGCTTTCTTT
cdr3_aa: CASSPGSSEAFF

d_call: -
clone_size: -
j_call: TRBJ2-7
v_call: TRBV30
cdr3_nt: TGTGCCTGGAGCCCCTTTAAAGACGAGCAGTACTTC
cdr3_aa: CAWSPFKDEQYF

d_call: -
clone_size: once
j_call: TRBJ1-2
v_call: TRBV20-1
cdr3_nt: TGCAGTCCCCTCCTCGGGGATGGCTACACCTTC
cdr3_aa: CSPLLGDGYTF

d_call: TRBD1
clone_size: -
j_call: TRBJ1-1
v_call: TRBV6-5
cdr3_nt: TGTGCCAGCAGTTCCCAGGGGGACACTGAAGCTTTCTTT
cdr3_aa: CASSSQGDTEAFF

d_call: TRBD1
clone_size: -
j_call: TRBJ2-4
v_call: TRBV28
cdr3_nt: TGTGCCAGCAATCCTCCACCCGGACAGGGCATTCAGTACTTC
cdr3_aa: CASNPPPGQGIQYF

d_call: TRBD2
clone_size: -
j_call: TRBJ2-2
v_call: TRBV9
cdr3_nt: TGTGCCAGCAGCGTAGTAGGCCTAGCGGGCGGGGAGCTGTTTTTT
cdr3_aa: CASSVVGLAGGELFF

d_call: -
clone_size: -
j_call: TRBJ1-5
v_call: TRBV5-1
cdr3_nt: TGCGCCAGCAGCGGTGGACCGGACCCAAATCAGCCCCAGCATTTT
cdr3_aa: CASSGGPDPNQPQHF

d_call: -
clone_size: few
j_call: TRBJ2-7
v_call: TRBV5-6
cdr3_nt: TGTGCCAGCAGCTATTGGGGGAGATACGAGCAGTACTTC
cdr3_aa: CASSYWGRYEQYF

d_call: -
clone_size: -
j_call: TRBJ2-1
v_call: TRBV9
cdr3_nt: TGTGCCAGCAGCGTAGCCACAGGACCCTACAATGAGCAGTTCTTC
cdr3_aa: CASSVATGPYNEQFF

d_call: -
clone_size: few
j_call: TRBJ2-7
v_call: TRBV14
cdr3_nt: TGTGCCAGCAGTCGAGGATGGTACGAGCAGTACTTC
cdr3_aa: CASSRGWYEQYF

d_call: TRBD2
clone_size: once
j_call: TRBJ2-3
v_call: TRBV30
cdr3_nt: TGTGCCTGGAGCCCCCTGGGACTAGCGGGAATCGGAGATACGCAGTATTTT
cdr3_aa: CAWSPLGLAGIGDTQYF

d_call: TRBD2
clone_size: -
j_call: TRBJ2-3
v_call: TRBV6-7
cdr3_nt: TGTGCCAGCAGTTACTCGACTAGCGGGAACCACACAGATACGCAGTATTTT
cdr3_aa: CASSYSTSGNHTDTQYF

d_call: -
clone_size: few
j_call: TRBJ1-4
v_call: TRBV5-1
cdr3_nt: TGCGCCAGCAGCTTAACGGGGATAGCTAATGAAAAACTGTTTTTT
cdr3_aa: CASSLTGIANEKLFF

d_call: TRBD2
clone_size: -
j_call: TRBJ2-1
v_call: TRBV10-1
cdr3_nt: TGCGCCAGCAGCACTGGCGGGAGTCATGAGCAGTTCTTC
cdr3_aa: CASSTGGSHEQFF

d_call: TRBD1
clone_size: -
j_call: TRBJ2-7
v_call: TRBV4-2
cdr3_nt: TGTGCCAGCAGCCGCAGCGGGACAGGGTACTACGAGCAGTACTTC
cdr3_aa: CASSRSGTGYYEQYF

d_call: TRBD1
clone_size: -
j_call: TRBJ2-7
v_call: TRBV19
cdr3_nt: TGTGCCAGTACCCTGAGGAGCGACAGGGGAATCCACGAGCAGTACTTC
cdr3_aa: CASTLRSDRGIHEQYF

d_call: TRBD1
clone_size: -
j_call: TRBJ2-2
v_call: TRBV5-1
cdr3_nt: TGCGCCAGCAGCCAGGGACAGGGGGGCACCGGGGAGCTGTTTTTT
cdr3_aa: CASSQGQGGTGELFF

d_call: -
clone_size: -
j_call: TRBJ2-1
v_call: TRBV7-3
cdr3_nt: TGTGCCAGCAGCTCGTACAATGAAAAGCAGTTCTTC
cdr3_aa: CASSSYNEKQFF

d_call: TRBD1
clone_size: -
j_call: TRBJ2-7
v_call: TRBV6-6
cdr3_nt: TGTGCCAGCAGTTACCCGGGGGACAGGGGTGCCTACGAGCAGTACTTC
cdr3_aa: CASSYPGDRGAYEQYF

d_call: TRBD2
clone_size: -
j_call: TRBJ2-2
v_call: TRBV5-1
cdr3_nt: TGCGCCAGCAGCGGGGGAGGGCTGACGAACACCGGGGAGCTGTTTTTT
cdr3_aa: CASSGGGLTNTGELFF

d_call: TRBD1
clone_size: -
j_call: TRBJ2-7
v_call: TRBV9
cdr3_nt: TGTGCCAGCAGCGTAGCTTGGACAGGGGGGGAGCAGTACTTC
cdr3_aa: CASSVAWTGGEQYF

d_call: -
clone_size: -
j_call: TRBJ2-5
v_call: TRBV5-1
cdr3_nt: TGCGCCAGCAGCTTGGAGCCAAGCAGGGGAGAGACCCAGTACTTC
cdr3_aa: CASSLEPSRGETQYF